This TCR beta chain was retrieved from a study of blood T cell repertoires in COVID-19. Study at large: COVID-19 samples from acute and convalescent phases originated in the United States, Italy and Spain. PBMCs, B-cell-depleted T cells, or T cells provided the cDNA or gDNA that made up the material.

In the original processing: Amplification of reference gene primers was used by the study to estimate nucleated cell counts. Sequencing was performed with immunoSEQ multiplex PCR; in TCRdb, only in-frame clones are kept and a portion is missing. For V, J and clone size, that table is used; D and trimming come from the DNA. Here the sample spans 84,000 or so clones, roughly 90% being singletons. The junction had 12 bases not matched to a gene; V was cut back by 5 bases and J by 8 bases. The CDR3 contains 16 residues. Germline lookup yields CDR1 SGHTA and CDR2 FQGNSA. The source of this sequence is a man between 70 and 80 years old with acute or convalescent COVID-19. Specimen: peripheral blood. The rearrangement links TRBV7-2 to TRBJ1-1; 12 positions match TRBD1. This CDR3 is CASSPGTGGLWLEAFF. In DNA form, the CDR3 reads TGTGCCAGCAGCCCCGGGACAGGGGGCCTCTGGCTCGAAGCTTTCTTT.